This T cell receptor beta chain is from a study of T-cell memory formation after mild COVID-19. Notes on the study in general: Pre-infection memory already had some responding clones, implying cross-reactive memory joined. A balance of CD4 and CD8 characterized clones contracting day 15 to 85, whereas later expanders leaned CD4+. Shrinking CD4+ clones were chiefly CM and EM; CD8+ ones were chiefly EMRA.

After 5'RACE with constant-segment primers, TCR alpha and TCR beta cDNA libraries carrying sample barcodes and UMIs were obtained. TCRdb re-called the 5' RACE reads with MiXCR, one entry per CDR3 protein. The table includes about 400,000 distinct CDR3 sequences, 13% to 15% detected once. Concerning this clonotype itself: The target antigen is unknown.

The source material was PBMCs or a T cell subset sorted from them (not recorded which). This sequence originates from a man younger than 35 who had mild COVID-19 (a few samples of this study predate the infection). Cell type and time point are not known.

The CDR3 protein is CSARKQGAREKLFF. In DNA form, the CDR3 reads TGCAGTGCGCGAAAACAGGGGGCTCGGGAAAAACTGTTTTTT. The chain links TRBV20-1 to TRBJ1-4; 9 nucleotides line up with TRBD1. The J segment lost 8 bases and the V segment lost 6 bases, leaving 10 bases of the junction unmatched. The CDR3 extends over 14 amino acids. Germline V gene lookup returns CDR1 DFQATT and CDR2 SNEGSKA (reference sequence).